The 29 T cell receptor beta chains below were found in one sample sequenced in a study of cytomegalovirus exposure and HLA in healthy donors. The PCR employed 60 Vbeta primers together with 13 Jbeta primers. Clones were read by immunoSEQ multiplex PCR, and TCRdb kept only the in-frame ones, dropping some. Here the sample spans roughly 150,000 clones, 65% to 90% being singletons. The source material was PBMCs. Receptors were obtained from a female donor in good health and CMV-seronegative.

J is TRBJ2-7 and V is TRBV10-3, with 7 nucleotides matching TRBD2. This CDR3 is built from 14 residues. Germline V gene sequence: CDR1 ENHRY, CDR2 SYGVKD. Trimming took 10 bases from V and 1 from J; bases not matched to a gene: 10. The CDR3 DNA reads TGTGCCACTTCTGGCGGGAGTGAATCCTACGAGCAGTACTTC. It yields the protein CATSGGSESYEQYF.

Regarding this clone: Given the absence of the conserved phenylalanine or tryptophan at the CDR3 end, a read error is likely. The V gene is TRBV29-1, the J gene TRBJ1-1; tentatively, D is TRBD1 (5 bases). V shed 4 bases and J shed 4 bases, with 10 bases lying between them. CDR3 length equals 12 residues. Germline V lookup: CDR1 SQVTM, CDR2 ANQGSEA. The CDR3 nucleotides are TGCAGCGTTGCGCGGGGGGGCACTGAAGCTTTCGTT. Residues: CSVARGGTEAFV.

CDR3 in amino acids: CASRQGEWDTQYF. The CDR3, as DNA: TGTGCCAGCAGACAGGGGGAGTGGGATACGCAGTATTTT. The V gene is TRBV7-9, the J gene TRBJ2-3; 8 bases are a match to TRBD1. Looked up from germline, CDR1 is SEHNR and CDR2 is FQNEAQ (reference sequence). This CDR3 spans 13 amino acids. The ends lost 6 bases at V and 6 bases at J; junction bases unmatched: 5.

The chain is built from TRBV19 and TRBJ2-7, with unresolved D. The CDR3 is 14 residues long. Deletions cut 5 bases from V and 1 base from J, with 12 bases between. The germline V gene has CDR1 LNHDA and CDR2 SQIVND (reference sequence). The CDR3 region has the DNA TGTGCCAGTAGTCCCCGGGTATCTTCCTACGAGCAGTACTTC. This sequence encodes CASSPRVSSYEQYF. Variable domain in full (rest from reference TRBV19 and TRBJ2-7): DGGITQSPKYLFRKEGQNVTLSCEQNLNHDAMYWYRQDPGQGLRLIYYSQIVNDFQKGDIAEGYSVSREKKESFPLTVTSAQKNPTAFYLCASSPRVSSYEQYFGPGTRLTVT.

The V gene is TRBV11-2, the J gene TRBJ2-7; no clear D gene. Per the germline V gene, CDR1 is SGHAT and CDR2 is FQNNGV. Between the trimmed V and J ends, which lost 1 base and 3 bases, there was a span of 22 bases. The CDR3 has 18 amino acids. The CDR3 DNA reads TGTGCCAGCAGCTTAGGGGCAGCCCGTTACCGCGTTCTCTACGAGCAGTACTTC. This sequence encodes CASSLGAARYRVLYEQYF.

The genes are TRBV6-5 and TRBJ2-2; no clear D gene. Per the germline V gene, CDR1 is MNHEY and CDR2 is SVGAGI. The CDR3 totals 13 residues. Trimming stripped 3 bases from V and 6 bases from J, with 8 bases between. The CDR3 loop is CASSYWRSGELFF. CDR3 DNA: TGTGCCAGCAGTTATTGGCGGTCCGGGGAGCTGTTTTTT.

This sequence joins TRBV7-9 and TRBJ2-3; D gene unclear. The V and J ends lost 1 base and 2 bases respectively, with 4 bases between them. This CDR3 region has 13 residues. Germline V lookup: CDR1 SEHNR, CDR2 FQNEAQ (reference sequence). The CDR3 DNA reads as TGTGCCAGCAGCTTAGACAACACAGATACGCAGTATTTT. It codes for CASSLDNTDTQYF.

The rearrangement uses TRBV2 and TRBJ2-7; a possible D gene is TRBD1 (5 bases). Germline V gene lookup returns CDR1 SNHLY and CDR2 FYNNEI. The CDR3 totals 13 residues. The V gene lost 6 bases and the J gene lost 2 bases, with 11 bases spanning the gap. The chain's CDR3 is CASSLDKTYEQYF. The CDR3 DNA is TGTGCCAGCAGCTTGGACAAGACCTACGAGCAGTACTTC.

V usage is TRBV4-2 and J usage is TRBJ2-3, with 11 positions matching TRBD2. The CDR3 is 16 amino acids. Germline V gives CDR1 LGHNA, CDR2 YNFKEQ. The trim removed 4 bases at V and 3 bases at J, leaving 6 bases unmatched. CDR3 in amino acids: CASSPGTSGYTDTQYF. CDR3 coding DNA: TGTGCCAGCAGCCCCGGGACTAGCGGATATACAGATACGCAGTATTTT.

This chain links TRBV6-5 with TRBJ2-7; tentative D call: TRBD1 (5 bases). The CDR3 sequence is 13 residues long. The germline gives CDR1 MNHEY, CDR2 SVGAGI. V shed 5 bases and J shed 7 bases, with 15 bases lying between them. Written as DNA, the CDR3 is TGTGCCAGCAGTGGTCTTGACAGTGGAGAGCAGTACTTC. Amino acid sequence: CASSGLDSGEQYF.

The chain combines TRBV5-1 with TRBJ1-2, with 11 bases matching TRBD1. CDR3 size: 15 residues. Trimming removed 2 bases from V and 6 bases from J; junction bases left unmatched: 6. Per germline, CDR1 SGHRS and CDR2 YFSETQ. The chain's CDR3 is CASSFRTGGFDGYTF. CDR3 DNA: TGCGCCAGCAGCTTTCGGACAGGGGGCTTCGATGGCTACACCTTC.

The table lists this clone with a count of one. The chain joins TRBV9 to TRBJ1-2, with 7 positions matching TRBD1. The CDR3 is 15 amino acids. The germline V gene encodes CDR1 SGDLS and CDR2 YYNGEE. With V trimmed by 0 bases and J by 3 bases, 5 bases remained unmatched. CDR3 bases: TGTGCCAGCAGCGTAGGGGGGACAGCCTACTATGGCTACACCTTC. Translating it yields CASSVGGTAYYGYTF.

The chain is built from TRBV15 and TRBJ2-3; 13 nucleotides line up with TRBD2. CDR1 LNHNV and CDR2 YYDKDF come from the germline V gene (reference sequence). J lost 2 bases, V lost 0 bases, and 5 bases had no gene match. This CDR3 comprises 18 residues. The CDR3 DNA is TGTGCCACCAGCAGAGAACCTACTAGCGGGAGGGTCACAGATACGCAGTATTTT. This codes for CATSREPTSGRVTDTQYF.

V gene TRBV5-4 combines with J gene TRBJ1-1; no clear D gene. This CDR3 region has 13 residues. The ends were cut back, 2 bases at V and 0 bases at J, with 5 bases in the middle. Germline CDR1 SGHNT, CDR2 YYREEE (reference sequence). The CDR3 bases are TGTGCCAGCAGCTTTGCGTTGAACACTGAAGCTTTCTTT. As protein: CASSFALNTEAFF.

The genes are TRBV5-4 and TRBJ2-6; TRBD2 matches at 15 bases. Germline V gene lookup returns CDR1 SGHNT and CDR2 YYREEE (reference sequence). The junction had 8 bases not matched to a gene; V was cut back by 4 bases and J by 0 bases. The CDR3 consists of 20 residues. DNA of the CDR3: TGTGCCAGCAGCCCAGTCCCGGGACTAGCGGGAGGCTCTGGGGCCAACGTCCTGACTTTC. This encodes CASSPVPGLAGGSGANVLTF.

The V gene is TRBV13, the J gene TRBJ2-5; possibly TRBD2 for D (6 bases). The CDR3 runs 12 residues. V lost 5 bases and J 5 bases, leaving 9 bases between the germline ends. Per the germline V gene, CDR1 is PRHDT and CDR2 is FYEKMQ (reference sequence). The CDR3 region is CASSLAGETQYF. CDR3 DNA sequence: TGTGCCAGCAGCCTGGCGGGGGAGACCCAGTACTTC.

The chain recombines TRBV27 with TRBJ2-1, with 7 bases fitting TRBD1. Trimming cost V 3 bases and J 0 bases; bases outside gene matches: 2. Per the germline V gene, CDR1 is MNHEY and CDR2 is SMNVEV (reference sequence). The CDR3 runs to 15 residues. Written as DNA, the CDR3 is TGTGCCAGCAGTTTGACAGGGATCTCCTACAATGAGCAGTTCTTC. It encodes CASSLTGISYNEQFF.

The chain recombines TRBV19 with TRBJ1-2; no reliable D call. V was pared by 2 bases and J by 8 bases, with 9 bases between. Germline V gene sequence: CDR1 LNHDA, CDR2 SQIVND (reference sequence). The CDR3 spans 12 residues. The CDR3 spells CASSIFESGYTF. In DNA, the CDR3 is TGTGCCAGTAGTATATTCGAGTCCGGCTACACCTTC. The whole variable domain, remainder taken from reference TRBV19 and TRBJ1-2, is DGGITQSPKYLFRKEGQNVTLSCEQNLNHDAMYWYRQDPGQGLRLIYYSQIVNDFQKGDIAEGYSVSREKKESFPLTVTSAQKNPTAFYLCASSIFESGYTFGSGTRLTVV.

The sample holds one count of this clone. V gene TRBV2 combines with J gene TRBJ2-1, with 12 bases fitting TRBD2. Germline-derived CDR1 and CDR2 are SNHLY and FYNNEI. The length of the CDR3 is 18 residues. J was trimmed by 6 bases and V by 0 bases; bases with no gene match: 9. CDR3: CASSEALSSGRGGNEQFF. CDR3 in DNA: TGTGCCAGCAGTGAAGCGCTTTCTAGCGGGAGGGGGGGCAATGAGCAGTTCTTC. The full variable domain, completed using reference TRBV2 and TRBJ2-1, is EPEVTQTPSHQVTQMGQEVILRCVPISNHLYFYWYRQILGQKVEFLVSFYNNEISEKSEIFDDQFSVERPDGSNFTLKIRSTKLEDSAMYFCASSEALSSGRGGNEQFFGPGTRLTVL.

This chain links TRBV10-1 with TRBJ2-3; 9 bases align to TRBD2. The CDR3 has 19 residues. The V gene's germline CDR1 is WNHNN and CDR2 SYGVQD (reference sequence). V was clipped by 0 bases and J by 6 bases; unmatched bases: 16. The DNA of the CDR3 is TGCGCCAGCAGTGAGTCGAGGCTTGGACTAGCGATTCCCAGGGATACGCAGTATTTT. The encoded protein is CASSESRLGLAIPRDTQYF.

The chain is built from TRBV5-4 and TRBJ2-5, with unresolved D. Germline-derived CDR1 and CDR2 are SGHNT and YYREEE (reference sequence). The CDR3 runs to 13 residues. Deletions cut 0 bases from V and 5 bases from J, with 8 bases between. CDR3 nucleotides: TGTGCCAGCAGCTTGGGTGAGGAGGAGACCCAGTACTTC. Translation gives CASSLGEEETQYF.

The DNA of the CDR3 is TGTGCCAGCAATCGACAGGGCGCGAACACTGAAGCTTTCTTT. It specifies CASNRQGANTEAFF. This chain uses TRBV6-1 with TRBJ1-1, with 7 bases fitting TRBD1. With V trimmed by 7 bases and J by 1 base, 6 bases remained unmatched. The germline CDR1 and CDR2 sequences are MNHNS and SASEGT. This CDR3 spans 14 amino acids.

V is TRBV27 and J is TRBJ2-7, with 11 positions matching TRBD1. Trimming removed 4 bases from V and 7 bases from J; junction bases left unmatched: 6. The CDR3 has 14 residues. The V gene's germline CDR1 is MNHEY and CDR2 SMNVEV (reference sequence). CDR3 sequence reads: CASSSGQGAGEQYF. The CDR3, as DNA: TGTGCCAGCAGTTCCGGACAGGGGGCAGGAGAGCAGTACTTC.

This clone has a handful of counts. CDR3 amino acids: CAWSAHRGREETQYF. CDR3 nucleotide sequence: TGTGCCTGGAGTGCCCACAGGGGGCGGGAGGAGACCCAGTACTTC. The chain carries TRBV30 and TRBJ2-5, with 9 bases lining up with TRBD1. Looked up from germline, CDR1 is GTSNPN and CDR2 is SVGIG (reference sequence). J lost 5 bases, V lost 1 base, and 8 bases had no gene match. The CDR3 extends over 15 amino acids.

The chain joins TRBV6-1 to TRBJ1-1; D is unclear. The length of the CDR3 is 13 residues. The germline V gene has CDR1 MNHNS and CDR2 SASEGT. Trimming took 1 base from V and 6 from J, leaving 9 bases between them. CDR3 in DNA: TGTGCCAGCAGTGAAGGAATTTTAGCTGAAGCTTTCTTT. Its protein product is CASSEGILAEAFF.

V is TRBV27 and J is TRBJ2-2, with 13 bases aligning to TRBD2. After removal of 2 bases from V and 3 bases from J, the junction contained 6 bases not matched to a gene. The CDR3 length is 18 residues. Germline CDR1 reads MNHEY; CDR2 reads SMNVEV (reference sequence). This CDR3 reads CASSLGLAGALDTGELFF. The CDR3 DNA is TGTGCCAGCAGTTTAGGACTAGCGGGAGCTCTGGACACCGGGGAGCTGTTTTTT.

J is TRBJ2-7 and V is TRBV18; the match to TRBD1 covers 9 bases. Germline assignment: CDR1 KGHSH and CDR2 LQKENI. The V gene end was trimmed by 5 bases and the J gene end by 0 bases; junction bases not matched to a gene: 11. CDR3 length equals 17 residues. For the CDR3, the DNA is TGTGCCAGCTCATCCGCTGAGACAGGGGGTAGCTCCTACGAGCAGTACTTC. It yields the protein CASSSAETGGSSYEQYF.

CDR3 amino acids: CASSQVVGVGPGELFF. The CDR3 region has the DNA TGCGCCAGCAGCCAAGTTGTGGGAGTAGGCCCCGGGGAGCTGTTTTTT. This sequence joins TRBV4-1 and TRBJ2-2; a possible D gene is TRBD2 (5 bases). CDR1 and CDR2 from the germline V gene are MGHRA and YSYEKL. This CDR3 has 16 residues. V was pared by 1 base and J by 6 bases, with 15 bases between.

V and J are TRBV9 and TRBJ2-2; tentatively, D is TRBD2 (6 bases). V dropped 1 base and J dropped 4 bases, with 11 bases sitting between them. The CDR3 has 15 amino acids. CDR1 and CDR2 from the germline V gene are SGDLS and YYNGEE. CDR3 in DNA: TGTGCCAGCAGCGTAATCGCGGGAACCACCGGGGAGCTGTTTTTT. This encodes CASSVIAGTTGELFF.